The subject of this entry is one TCR beta chain. The antigen remains unidentified. The CDR3 runs to 13 residues. Trimming took 0 bases from V and 10 from J, leaving 10 bases between them. In germline, CDR1 is LGHNA, CDR2 YSLEER. The source of the sample is a study of CD4 T cells in relation to SARS-CoV-2 and coronaviruses. This table comes from immunoSEQ multiplex PCR, and its TCRdb copy is limited to in-frame clones, with some not included. The sample shows about 36,000 clones, over 65% of them seen only once. Findings of the study overall: SARS-CoV-2-driven expansion was significantly weaker in crossreactive than monoreactive clones. The assay detects memory recall responses, not culture-primed primary responses. The cross-reactivity analysis covered only spike protein, not other viral proteins. In around 67% of donors, memory CD4+ clonotypes crossrecognized SARS-CoV-2 and at least one common cold coronavirus spike.

This TCR was sampled from an adult with COVID-19. The chain is built from TRBV4-3 and TRBJ2-1; D might be TRBD2 (5 bases). The source material was memory CD4+ T cells from PBMCs, cultured in vitro. CDR3 in amino acids: CASSQDNGEEQFF. The CDR3 bases are TGCGCCAGCAGCCAAGATAACGGGGAAGAGCAGTTCTTC.